This record covers a single T cell receptor (beta chain). Germline CDR1 and CDR2: SQVTM and ANQGSEA. This CDR3 region has 14 residues. Trimming cost V 8 bases and J 7 bases, with 23 bases left between them. RNA was extracted and reverse transcribed into cDNA as the sequencing template. Repertoires were generated with immunoSEQ multiplex PCR, while TCRdb's copy carries only in-frame clones and drops some. The table includes about 180,000 clones, less than 80% detected once. The entry originates in a study of CD8+ T cells in alopecia areata. This clonotype was obtained from a human donor with alopecia areata. The rearrangement joins TRBV29-1 to TRBJ2-5, with D possibly TRBD1 on 6 matching bases. The specimen was CD8+ T cells sorted from blood, collected at week 0. CDR3 sequence reads: CSCQDSHTLGTQYF. DNA for the CDR3: TGCAGCTGCCAGGACAGCCACACACTGGGGACCCAGTACTTC. The complete variable domain, with remaining parts taken from reference TRBV29-1 and TRBJ2-5, reads SAVISQKPSRDICQRGTSLTIQCQVDSQVTMMFWYRQQPGQSLTLIATANQGSEATYESGFVIDKFPISRPNLTFSTLTVSNMSPEDSSIYLCSCQDSHTLGTQYFGPGTRLLVL.